Listed below are T cell receptor beta chains from one sample, sequenced in a study of blood T cell repertoires in COVID-19. Sequenced by immunoSEQ multiplex PCR; TCRdb stores in-frame clones only, minus some. This sample has around 130,000 clones, with 75% to 90% found just once. Material: peripheral blood. The source of these receptors is a man in his 70s with active or convalescent COVID-19. Both conserved end residues are part of each CDR3. Fields, in order: D gene, J gene, V gene, clone size, CDR3 DNA, CDR3 protein. A D gene is named only where the DNA matches it firmly. The size of a clone is reported for some rows only, either as once, few or many, or as a class for expanded clones.

>NA|TRBJ1-3|TRBV27|NA
TGTGCCACCACCCGGAGCGGGGATTCTGGAAACACCATATATTTT
CATTRSGDSGNTIYF
>TRBD2|TRBJ2-3|TRBV18|NA
TGTGCCAGCTCACTGGGAGCAACTAGCGGGTCGACAGATACGCAGTATTTT
CASSLGATSGSTDTQYF
>NA|TRBJ1-1|TRBV28|NA
TGTGCCGGACAGTCGAACACTGAAGCTTTCTTT
CAGQSNTEAFF
>NA|TRBJ1-5|TRBV10-3|NA
TGTGCCATCAGCCGGGGGATTGAGGGCAATCAGCCCCAGCATTTT
CAISRGIEGNQPQHF
>NA|TRBJ2-5|TRBV5-1|NA
TGCGCCAGCAGCTTTACAGGGGACTACCAAGAGACCCAGTACTTC
CASSFTGDYQETQYF
>TRBD1|TRBJ2-2|TRBV20-1|NA
TGCAGTGCTAGTACCCCCGGGACAGCGAACACCGGGGAGCTGTTTTTT
CSASTPGTANTGELFF
>NA|TRBJ2-5|TRBV4-1|once
TGCGCCAGCAGCCAAGGGGTCCAGGGCCAAGAGACCCAGTACTTC
CASSQGVQGQETQYF
>NA|TRBJ1-3|TRBV19|NA
TGTGCCAGCCGGACAGACGGAAACACCATATATTTT
CASRTDGNTIYF
>TRBD2|TRBJ2-1|TRBV19|NA
TGTGCCAGTAGTACGGGACTAGCGGCGCAGTTCTTC
CASSTGLAAQFF
>NA|TRBJ2-7|TRBV27|NA
TGTGCCAGCTCTCCGAGACAGGGAGGCTCCTACGAGCAGTACTTC
CASSPRQGGSYEQYF
>NA|TRBJ2-3|TRBV29-1|NA
TGCAGCATCCGGACAGATCGAGATCTAGATACGCAGTATTTT
CSIRTDRDLDTQYF
>TRBD1|TRBJ1-6|TRBV5-1|NA
TGCGCCAGCAGCTTGGAGGGACAGGTTGATAATTCACCCCTCCACTTT
CASSLEGQVDNSPLHF
>TRBD2|TRBJ2-1|TRBV18|once
TGTGCCAGCTCACCGCCTGGGTCCGGGACTAGCGGTCCGAGCTCCTACAATGAGCAGTTCTTC
CASSPPGSGTSGPSSYNEQFF
>NA|TRBJ2-5|TRBV27|NA
TGTGCCAGCAGGCTGGGGGTAGCGGCCCAAGAGACCCAGTACTTC
CASRLGVAAQETQYF
>NA|TRBJ2-7|TRBV12-3/TRBV12-4|NA
TGTGCCAGCTCCTCGGGGACACCCTACGAGCAGTACTTC
CASSSGTPYEQYF
>NA|TRBJ1-6|TRBV5-8|NA
TGTGCCAGCAGCTTGGTTGGGGGGATTAATTCACCCCTCCACTTT
CASSLVGGINSPLHF
>NA|TRBJ1-4|TRBV24-1|NA
TGTGCCACCAGTGAAGGAGGTAATGGTGAAAAACTGTTTTTT
CATSEGGNGEKLFF
>NA|TRBJ1-1|TRBV28|once
TGTGCCAGCAGTTCCAGTATGGAAGCTTTCTTT
CASSSSMEAFF
>TRBD1|TRBJ1-2|TRBV19|NA
TGTGCCAGTAGTACCGACCGGGGACAGTCCGGCTATGGCTACACCTTC
CASSTDRGQSGYGYTF
>TRBD2|TRBJ2-1|TRBV7-8|NA
TGTGCCAGCAGCGGACCCGCTAGCGGGAGGATTGAGCAGTTCTTC
CASSGPASGRIEQFF
>TRBD1|TRBJ2-7|TRBV28|NA
TGTGCCAGCAGAAGGGACAGGGACTCCTACGAGCAGTACTTC
CASRRDRDSYEQYF